This record looks at one T cell receptor (beta chain) sequence and its context. Its antigen remains unidentified. A multiplex PCR was run with 60 Vbeta primers and 13 Jbeta primers. The assay was immunoSEQ multiplex PCR, and TCRdb's table has in-frame clones only and misses some. The sample includes roughly 120,000 clones, around 80% of them seen just once. V dropped 0 bases and J dropped 7; count of bases not matched to a gene: 10. The CDR3 sequence is 16 residues long. The V gene's germline CDR1 is KGHSH and CDR2 LQKENI. This sample stems from a study of cytomegalovirus exposure and HLA in healthy donors. Study results and limitations: Within the data, a cluster of highly shared sequence variants was likely a sequencing artifact.

This TCR derives from a man aged 25-45 years in good health and CMV-seronegative. Sequencing used PBMCs. The chain joins TRBV18 to TRBJ2-5, with 8 bases identical to TRBD1. In nucleotides, the CDR3 is TGTGCCAGCTCACCACCAGAACTGGGACAGGCGGGGACCCAGTACTTC. It codes for CASSPPELGQAGTQYF. The full variable domain, with the rest looked up from reference TRBV18 and TRBJ2-5, is NAGVMQNPRHLVRRRGQEARLRCSPMKGHSHVYWYRQLPEEGLKFMVYLQKENIIDESGMPKERFSAEFPKEGPSILRIQQVVRGDSAAYFCASSPPELGQAGTQYFGPGTRLLVL.